This T cell receptor beta chain derives from a study of control samples from healthy donors and cancer patients. V was shortened by 0 bases and J by 5 bases, with 17 bases between the two germline ends. Per the germline V gene, CDR1 is SGHTA and CDR2 is FQGNSA. The CDR3 runs to 16 residues. The table came from immunoSEQ multiplex PCR; TCRdb's copy has only in-frame clones and leaves some out. This repertoire shows roughly 450,000 clones, around nine tenths found once; its top ten account for about 6.3%. The sample comprised PBMCs. The chain uses TRBV7-2 and TRBJ2-7, with D possibly matching TRBD2 (5 bases). This TCR was recovered from a man in his forties or fifties with head and neck cancer. DNA of the CDR3: TGTGCCAGCAGCTTAGCATCGGGGAGTGGGGAACACGAGCAGTACTTC. Translating gives CASSLASGSGEHEQYF. Full variable domain (rest looked up from reference TRBV7-2 and TRBJ2-7): GAGVSQSPSNKVTEKGKDVELRCDPISGHTALYWYRQSLGQGLEFLIYFQGNSAPDKSGLPSDRFSAERTGGSVSTLTIQRTQQEDSAVYLCASSLASGSGEHEQYFGPGTRLTVT.